Listed here are 25 T cell receptor beta chains from one sample, sequenced in a study of identical twins. TCRdb processed the 5' RACE reads anew with MiXCR; each CDR3 protein has one entry. The top ten clones hold under 2% of a sample with some 900,000 distinct CDR3 sequences, roughly an eighth of them seen once. This same sample was also taken into another study, of yellow fever vaccine responses in identical twins.

The sequenced sample was PBMCs. Every receptor here comes from a young woman in good health.

The CDR3 loop is CASSLLNEQYV. CDR3 coding DNA: TGTGCCAGCAGCTTGCTTAACGAGCAGTACGTC. The chain employs TRBV5-5 and TRBJ2-7; D remains unclear. This CDR3 has 11 amino acids. Trimming pared 1 base from V and 5 bases from J, leaving 4 bases between. Germline V gene data show CDR1 as SGHKS and CDR2 as YYEKEE (reference sequence).

This chain joins TRBV9 and TRBJ2-1, with 13 bases identical to TRBD2. CDR1 is SGDLS, CDR2 YYNGEE, per germline. The V segment lost 1 base and the J segment 8 bases; nucleotides outside the gene matches: 12. CDR3 size: 18 residues. Here the CDR3 DNA reads TGTGCCAGCAGCGTAAGAGAGCCGGGACTAGCGGGGAGGGATGAGCAGTTCTTC. Its translation is CASSVREPGLAGRDEQFF.

This clonotype was recorded a few times. The V call is TRBV12-5, the J call TRBJ1-1; tentative D call: TRBD1 (6 bases). CDR1 and CDR2 (germline): LGHNT, FRNRAP. The germline V and J ends were trimmed by 6 bases and 1 base, with 18 bases remaining between them. The CDR3 has 16 residues. DNA for the CDR3: TGTGCTAGTGGACGCCGGGGGGGCTTAACGAACACTGAAGCTTTCTTT. Amino acids: CASGRRGGLTNTEAFF.

This clonotype has at least ten counts. The chain joins TRBV14 to TRBJ2-5, with no clear D. Deletions cut 8 bases from V and 5 bases from J, with 9 bases between. The CDR3 runs 11 residues. CDR1 is SGHDN and CDR2 is FVKESK in the germline V gene. This CDR3 reads CASGSGETQYF. The CDR3 DNA reads TGTGCCAGCGGCAGTGGCGAGACCCAGTACTTC.

The chain combines TRBV10-1 with TRBJ2-2, with 8 bases fitting TRBD2. Germline CDR1 and CDR2: WNHNN and SYGVQD (reference sequence). V lost 5 bases, J lost 5 bases, and 7 bases stayed unmatched. CDR3 length: 15 residues. DNA of the CDR3: TGCGCCAGCAGTAAAGCACTAGCGGCAACCGGGGAGCTGTTTTTT. Translating gives CASSKALAATGELFF.

The chain uses TRBV29-1 and TRBJ1-4; 7 positions agree with TRBD1. Germline loops: CDR1 SQVTM, CDR2 ANQGSEA. Germline trimming cut 4 bases from V and 7 bases from J; bases unmatched to any gene: 6. There are 13 residues in the CDR3. CDR3 loop: CSVGQGVGEKLFF. The CDR3 nucleotides are TGCAGCGTTGGCCAGGGGGTTGGTGAAAAACTGTTTTTT.

The CDR3 DNA reads as TGTGCCACCACCGGTGGGGAACCTTATGCCGAGCAGTACTTC. It specifies CATTGGEPYAEQYF. This rearrangement joins TRBV6-1 to TRBJ2-7, with D uncertain. Germline V gene data show CDR1 as MNHNS and CDR2 as SASEGT. V was trimmed by 10 bases and J by 6 bases, leaving 22 bases between them. This CDR3 contains 14 residues.

The rearrangement uses TRBV2 and TRBJ2-7; 10 bases are shared with TRBD1. V dropped 7 bases and J dropped 4; count of bases not matched to a gene: 7. Germline assignment: CDR1 SNHLY and CDR2 FYNNEI. The CDR3 is 14 amino acids. CDR3 amino acids: CASTAGTGVYEQYV. In DNA, the CDR3 is TGTGCCAGCACCGCCGGGACAGGGGTATACGAGCAGTACGTC.

This clonotype showed up just a few times. J is TRBJ2-1 and V is TRBV3-1; a possible D gene is TRBD2 (5 bases). Trimming took 2 bases from V and 6 from J, leaving 11 bases between them. Per the germline V gene, CDR1 is LGHDT and CDR2 is YNNKEL (reference sequence). CDR3 size: 14 residues. Here the CDR3 DNA reads TGTGCCAGCAGCCAACCGACTAAGATCAATGAGCAGTTCTTC. This sequence encodes CASSQPTKINEQFF.

This clonotype has ten or more counts. The chain recombines TRBV5-1 with TRBJ2-1; unclear D gene. Looked up from germline, CDR1 is SGHRS and CDR2 is YFSETQ. This CDR3 region has 14 residues. The V gene lost 0 bases and the J gene lost 8 bases, with 12 bases spanning the gap. CDR3 protein: CASSLEASVDEQFF. The CDR3 DNA follows: TGCGCCAGCAGCTTGGAGGCTTCCGTCGATGAGCAGTTCTTC.

This clonotype was seen a handful of times. The CDR3 DNA is TGTGCCAGCAGTCAAAGACAGACTACCCTCGGGACCCAGTACTTC. It encodes CASSQRQTTLGTQYF. The rearrangement links TRBV2 to TRBJ2-5; D possibly uses TRBD1 or TRBD2 (5 bases each). This CDR3 has 15 amino acids. Germline V gene lookup returns CDR1 SNHLY and CDR2 FYNNEI. V lost 5 bases and J 7 bases, leaving 20 bases between the germline ends.

This clonotype was detected a few times. The J gene is TRBJ2-7, the V gene TRBV12-3 or TRBV12-4; TRBD2 might be the D (6 bases). Trimming left V 5 bases short and J 3 bases short, with 14 bases between. The CDR3 contains 14 residues. CDR3 coding DNA: TGTGCCAGCAGTCCTCCGACTAGAGGCTACGAGCAGTACTTC. Protein: CASSPPTRGYEQYF.

This clonotype came up a few times. The V and J genes are TRBV28 and TRBJ1-2; the D is unclear. Germline loops: CDR1 MDHEN, CDR2 SYDVKM. V was clipped by 7 bases and J by 3 bases, with 12 bases between them. CDR3 length equals 13 residues. The CDR3 here is CASISPGHYGYTF. The CDR3 DNA sequence: TGTGCCAGCATCTCCCCGGGCCACTATGGCTACACCTTC.

Only one count was recorded for this clonotype. The rearrangement joins TRBV10-2 to TRBJ2-5; 8 bases are shared with TRBD1. The V gene's germline CDR1 is WSHSY and CDR2 SAAADI. V gave up 3 bases and J gave up 2 bases; unmatched junction bases: 8. The CDR3 sequence is 16 residues long. The CDR3 DNA sequence: TGCGCCAGCAGTGATACCGAGACAGGGGTTCAAGAGACCCAGTACTTC. Translating it yields CASSDTETGVQETQYF.

The chain combines TRBV12-3 or TRBV12-4 with TRBJ2-5; a possible D gene is TRBD2 (5 bases). V lost 6 bases to trimming and J lost 9 bases, with 23 bases between them. The CDR3 has 15 residues. CDR3 sequence (DNA): TGTGCCAGCAGACCCGGCCCCGGAAAAAGAGCGGCCCAGTACTTC. It codes for CASRPGPGKRAAQYF.

This clonotype has just a few counts. The chain combines TRBV29-1 with TRBJ1-1; no clear D gene. The V gene lost 4 bases and the J gene lost 11 bases, with 11 bases spanning the gap. Per germline, CDR1 SQVTM and CDR2 ANQGSEA. This CDR3 comprises 10 residues. CDR3 sequence reads: CSVVVREAFF. The DNA for the CDR3 is TGCAGCGTTGTAGTTAGGGAGGCTTTCTTT.

The CDR3 spells CASSATVGVGEQYV. CDR3 in DNA: TGTGCCAGCAGCGCCACTGTGGGGGTTGGGGAGCAGTACGTC. The V and J genes are TRBV2 and TRBJ2-7; D might be TRBD1 or TRBD2, each matching 5 bases. Trimming left V 6 bases short and J 7 bases short, with 19 bases between. This CDR3 has 14 residues. Per the germline V gene, CDR1 is SNHLY and CDR2 is FYNNEI.

This clonotype has just a few counts. The rearrangement uses TRBV5-1 and TRBJ2-7, with 10 bases identical to TRBD1. After removal of 2 bases from V and 5 bases from J, the junction contained 7 bases not matched to a gene. Germline CDR1 reads SGHRS; CDR2 reads YFSETQ. The CDR3 is made up of 15 amino acids. The CDR3 sequence: CASSLGRQGANEQYF. The CDR3 bases are TGCGCCAGCAGCTTAGGGAGACAGGGGGCCAACGAGCAGTACTTC. Based on the CDR3 plus reference TRBV5-1 and TRBJ2-7, the full variable domain is KAGVTQTPRYLIKTRGQQVTLSCSPISGHRSVSWYQQTPGQGLQFLFEYFSETQRNKGNFPGRFSGRQFSNSRSEMNVSTLELGDSALYLCASSLGRQGANEQYFGPGTRLTVT.

This clonotype was observed a handful of times. The genes are TRBV20-1 and TRBJ2-5, with D uncertain. Germline loops: CDR1 DFQATT, CDR2 SNEGSKA (reference sequence). The CDR3 consists of 12 residues. V was trimmed by 4 bases and J by 1 base, leaving 7 bases between them. CDR3 bases: TGCAGTGCTACTTCCAGCCAAGAGACCCAGTACTTC. It encodes CSATSSQETQYF.

This clonotype was counted between two and nine times. This chain joins TRBV7-2 and TRBJ2-1; no clear D. The CDR3 length is 14 residues. V lost 2 bases, J lost 9 bases, and 14 bases lay in between. Germline CDR1 reads SGHTA; CDR2 reads FQGNSA. The CDR3 sequence: CASSLNGLMGEQFF. CDR3 bases: TGTGCCAGCAGCTTAAACGGCCTAATGGGTGAGCAGTTCTTC. The variable domain in full, with the rest retrieved from reference TRBV7-2 and TRBJ2-1, is GAGVSQSPSNKVTEKGKDVELRCDPISGHTALYWYRQSLGQGLEFLIYFQGNSAPDKSGLPSDRFSAERTGGSVSTLTIQRTQQEDSAVYLCASSLNGLMGEQFFGPGTRLTVL.

The V call is TRBV7-9, the J call TRBJ2-5; D is unclear. Trimming stripped 4 bases from V and 2 bases from J, with 11 bases between. The germline gives CDR1 SEHNR, CDR2 FQNEAQ (reference sequence). This CDR3 has 14 amino acids. CDR3: CASSSVAVQETQYF. The CDR3 DNA reads as TGTGCCAGCAGCTCCGTGGCAGTTCAAGAGACCCAGTACTTC. Combining the CDR3 with reference TRBV7-9 and TRBJ2-5 gives the whole variable domain DTGVSQNPRHKITKRGQNVTFRCDPISEHNRLYWYRQTLGQGPEFLTYFQNEAQLEKSRLLSDRFSAERPKGSFSTLEIQRTEQGDSAMYLCASSSVAVQETQYFGPGTRLLVL.

V gene TRBV4-1 combines with J gene TRBJ2-5; D not certain. V gave up 1 base and J gave up 4 bases, with 10 bases separating them. CDR3 length: 14 residues. CDR1 is MGHRA, CDR2 YSYEKL, per germline. CDR3 DNA: TGCGCCAGCAGCCAAGTTGGGATTGTAGAGACCCAGTACTTC. This sequence encodes CASSQVGIVETQYF.

This clonotype was detected ten times or more. V usage is TRBV15 and J usage is TRBJ1-6; the D is unclear. Germline V CDR1 and CDR2: LNHNV, YYDKDF (reference sequence). Trimming removed 0 bases at V and 9 bases at J, with 12 bases between. The CDR3 extends over 15 amino acids. The CDR3 region has the DNA TGTGCCACCAGCAGAGATCTCCCCTCACCTTCACCCCTCCACTTT. It encodes CATSRDLPSPSPLHF.

The chain links TRBV29-1 to TRBJ2-5; D remains ambiguous. Trimming took off 4 bases at V and 2 bases at J, with 8 bases between the two ends. The V gene's germline CDR1 is SQVTM and CDR2 ANQGSEA. This CDR3 spans 12 amino acids. The CDR3 region is CSVVGAQETQYF. The CDR3 DNA sequence: TGCAGCGTTGTAGGCGCTCAAGAGACCCAGTACTTC.

A single count supports this clonotype. The rearrangement links TRBV5-1 to TRBJ1-4; D gene uncertain. This CDR3 comprises 15 residues. With 1 base removed from V and 8 bases from J, the gap between germline ends came to 15 bases. Germline CDR1 is SGHRS and CDR2 is YFSETQ. The CDR3: CASSLNVGSEEKLFF. CDR3 nucleotides: TGCGCCAGCAGCTTGAACGTTGGGAGTGAGGAAAAACTGTTTTTT. Filled out from reference TRBV5-1 and TRBJ1-4, the complete variable domain reads KAGVTQTPRYLIKTRGQQVTLSCSPISGHRSVSWYQQTPGQGLQFLFEYFSETQRNKGNFPGRFSGRQFSNSRSEMNVSTLELGDSALYLCASSLNVGSEEKLFFGSGTQLSVL.